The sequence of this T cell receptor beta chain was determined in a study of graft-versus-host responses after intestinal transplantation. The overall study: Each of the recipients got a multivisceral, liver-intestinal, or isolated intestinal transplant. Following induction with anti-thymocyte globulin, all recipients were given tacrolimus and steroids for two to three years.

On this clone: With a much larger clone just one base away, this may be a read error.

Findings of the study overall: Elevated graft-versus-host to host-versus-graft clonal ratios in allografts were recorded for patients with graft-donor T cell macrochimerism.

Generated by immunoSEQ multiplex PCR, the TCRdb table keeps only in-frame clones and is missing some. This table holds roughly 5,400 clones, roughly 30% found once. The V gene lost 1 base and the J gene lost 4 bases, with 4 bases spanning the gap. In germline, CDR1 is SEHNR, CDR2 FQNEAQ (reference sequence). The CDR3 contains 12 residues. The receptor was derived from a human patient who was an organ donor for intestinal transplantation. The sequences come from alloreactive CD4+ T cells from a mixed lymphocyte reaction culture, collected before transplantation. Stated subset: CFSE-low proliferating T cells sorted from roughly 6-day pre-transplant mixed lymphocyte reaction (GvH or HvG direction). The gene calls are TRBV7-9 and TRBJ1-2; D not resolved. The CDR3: CASSLGGYGYTF. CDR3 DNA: TGTGCCAGCAGCTTAGGGGGCTATGGCTACACCTTC.